Described below is a single T cell receptor beta chain sequence and its context. It has no known antigen specificity. Per-nucleotide qualities are absent, and no much larger clonotype sits a single base away. This specimen comes from a study of blood T cell repertoires in COVID-19 (dated by TCRdb to 2020 to 2021). Looking at the study overall: The collaborator samples originated in the United States, Italy and Spain and spanned the acute and convalescent phases of COVID-19. The material from the prospective study consisted of cDNA or gDNA derived from T cells, B-cell-depleted T cells, or PBMCs. Subjects who had been exposed to COVID-19, were actively infected with it, or had recovered from it provided the deeply sampled blood TCRbeta repertoires that made up the dataset. The repertoires were released in a freely available public database meant as a resource for research on the immune response to SARS-CoV-2. The samples were drawn from the first 160 participants of the ongoing ImmuneRACE study and from some 1,300 subjects provided by 6 global collaborators. Sample metadata almost always included a de-identified subject ID, COVID-19 status, age in years and sex. Where available, HLA class I and class II types were taken from metadata supplied by the sample provider and were not determined by assay-based typing.

Broad study findings and their caveats: The quantity of clinical and demographic metadata differed by source and by participant and was supplied without curation.

Whole blood was collected in K2EDTA tubes by collaborating institutions according to the institutions' own protocols. For TCRbeta analysis, collaborator samples were shipped as frozen whole blood, as isolated PBMCs, or as DNA extracted from either sample type. TCRbeta CDR3 regions were amplified from genomic DNA using the immunoSEQ Assay, a bias-controlled multiplex PCR. Under the source paper's analysis protocol: Nucleated cell counts per sample were estimated from amplification of reference gene primers within the assay. To quantify the absolute abundance of each unique TCRbeta CDR3 rearrangement, sequence reads were collapsed and filtered. For each sample, productive Simpson clonality was calculated by taking the square root of Simpson's diversity index across productive rearrangements. TCRdb retrieved this table from immuneACCESS and kept in-frame rearrangements only. Not all clones are present; in checked studies, unresolved V genes account for under half, and no reason is known for the remainder. The D gene and trimming were derived from the DNA, and the V and J assignments and clone size from that table. Recorded for this sample are about 280,000 clones; approximately 91% of them occurred a single time. The top ten constitute 9% to 9.5% of the sample.

There are 12 amino acids in the CDR3, from cysteine to phenylalanine inclusive. Only the CDR3 DNA stays, 36 bases, in frame from base 1. The junction shows trimming of 10 bases on V and 7 bases on J, and the gene matches do not reach 9 bases of it. CDR1 and CDR2 (LNHDA, SQIVND) derive from the germline V gene (reference sequence). The TCR originated in a young man with active or convalescent COVID-19. Recombination connected TRBV19 to TRBJ2-7; TRBD1 lines up with 8 middle nucleotides. The material sequenced was peripheral blood. CDR3 protein: CATYGQGEEQYF. The bases are TGTGCCACCTACGGACAGGGAGAAGAGCAGTACTTC.